The present T cell receptor beta chain was sequenced within a study of vaccination and CD4 T cells after COVID-19. Background on the study: The stimulating agents, overlapping spike peptides, came from SARS-CoV-2, HCoV-NL63, HCoV-OC43 and HCoV-229E. Overall study findings and caveats: Post-vaccination, and not before, a median roughly 86% of reactive clones appeared in convalescent patients.

Specified treatment: approximately 9-day PBMC culture with coronavirus spike peptide pools or control peptides (ViraFEST assay). ViraFEST grew antigen-specific T cells using peptide pools, then sequenced TCRs. Cultures used two million PBMCs per well, about 9.9 IU/ml IL-2 and approximately 9 ug/ml peptides. Remarks on this clonotype: Its specificity is not known.

CDR1 and CDR2 (germline): MNHEY, SMNVEV (reference sequence). The length of the CDR3 is 16 residues. With 2 bases clipped from V and 11 bases from J, the junction kept 7 bases outside the gene matches. With the Oncomine TCR Beta short-read assay, DNA from cultured CD4+ T cells was sequenced. Each CDR3 protein is one row after TCRdb ran MiXCR on the PCR reads. This sample has more than 15,000 distinct CDR3 sequences, with 70% to 80% found just once. The clonotype comes from a human donor who had recovered from COVID-19. V usage is TRBV27 and J usage is TRBJ2-2, with 14 nucleotides matching TRBD2. The material sequenced was CD4+ T cells from blood, cultured in vitro. CDR3 sequence (DNA): TGTGCCAGCAGTTTACTCGGGACTAGCGGGGGCGCTGAGCTGTTTTTT. Protein sequence: CASSLLGTSGGAELFF.